This TCR beta chain appears in the sequencing data of a study of blood T cell repertoires in COVID-19 (dated by TCRdb to 2019 to 2021). Looking at the study overall: The collaborator samples originated in the United States, Italy and Spain and spanned the acute and convalescent phases of COVID-19. The repertoires were made available in a free public database intended to serve as a resource for research on the immune response to SARS-CoV-2. HLA class I and class II types, where available, came from metadata supplied by the sample provider rather than from assay-based typing. The prospective study material was composed of cDNA or gDNA derived from T cells, B-cell-depleted T cells, or PBMCs. Subjects who had been exposed to COVID-19, were actively infected with it, or had recovered from it provided the deeply sampled blood TCRbeta repertoires that made up the dataset. The samples were drawn from two sources: the first 160 participants of the ongoing ImmuneRACE study, and about 1,300 subjects contributed by 6 global collaborators. The sample metadata nearly always contained a de-identified subject ID, COVID-19 status, age in years and sex.

Points the paper makes about the study in general: The quantity of clinical and demographic metadata differed by source and by participant and was supplied without curation.

Concerning this clone: Its cognate antigen has yet to be identified. Per-base qualities were not stored, and no clone one base away is much larger.

Looking up the germline V gene (reference sequence) yields CDR1 LNHDA and CDR2 SQIVND. Trimming accounts for 6 bases at V and 4 bases at J, while the number of junction bases matched to no gene is 7. From the cysteine up to the phenylalanine, the CDR3 has a length of 14 residues. The sequence is cut down to CDR3 DNA, 42 bases in frame from base 1. TCRbeta CDR3 regions were amplified from genomic DNA using the immunoSEQ Assay, a bias-controlled multiplex PCR. In the original analysis: Nucleated cell counts per sample were estimated from amplification of reference gene primers within the assay. Sequence reads were collapsed and filtered to measure the absolute abundance of every unique TCRbeta CDR3 rearrangement. For each sample, productive Simpson clonality was calculated as the square root of Simpson's diversity index over productive rearrangements. TCRdb's version of the immuneACCESS table is confined to in-frame rearrangements and falls short of the full clone set. An unresolved V gene accounts for under half of the shortfall where checked; the remainder is of unknown origin. D and trimming come from the DNA, and the V and J calls and clone size come from that table. The sample table contains tens of thousands of clones; only one count was recorded for about 92% of them. Together, the top ten hold around 30% of the sample.

The collaborating institutions used their own protocols to collect whole blood in K2EDTA tubes. For TCRbeta analysis, collaborators shipped samples as frozen whole blood, isolated PBMCs, or DNA extracted from either of those sample types. The sequence links TRBV19 to TRBJ1-2; 8 bases in the middle match TRBD1. The TCR sequence derives from an elderly woman with acute or convalescent COVID-19. Sequencing input: peripheral blood. The CDR3 protein: CASRMTGETYGYTF. The DNA reads TGTGCCAGTAGGATGACAGGGGAGACCTATGGCTACACCTTC.